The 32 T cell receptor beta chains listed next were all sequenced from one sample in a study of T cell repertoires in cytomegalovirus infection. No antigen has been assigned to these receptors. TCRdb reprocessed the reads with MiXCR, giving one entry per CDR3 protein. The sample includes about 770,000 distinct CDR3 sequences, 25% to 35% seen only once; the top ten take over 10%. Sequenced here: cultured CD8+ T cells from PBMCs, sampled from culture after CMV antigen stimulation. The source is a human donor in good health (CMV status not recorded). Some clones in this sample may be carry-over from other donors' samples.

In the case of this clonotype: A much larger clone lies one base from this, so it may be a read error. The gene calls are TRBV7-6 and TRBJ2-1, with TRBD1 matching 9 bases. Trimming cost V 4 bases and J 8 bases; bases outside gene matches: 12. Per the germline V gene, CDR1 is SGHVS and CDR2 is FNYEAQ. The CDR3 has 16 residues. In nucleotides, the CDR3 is TGTGCCAGCAGCTCTAAAGGACAGGGGATCAACGATGAGCAGTTCTTC. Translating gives CASSSKGQGINDEQFF.

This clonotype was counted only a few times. The CDR3 reads CASSQSRQGHPYEQYV. The CDR3 DNA follows: TGCGCCAGCAGTCAATCGAGGCAGGGTCATCCCTACGAGCAGTACGTC. The chain combines TRBV23-1 with TRBJ2-7; possible D gene TRBD1, 5 bases. TRBV23-1 is flagged as an ORF with uncertain function. The CDR3 contains 16 residues. V dropped 0 bases and J dropped 2 bases, with 14 bases sitting between them.

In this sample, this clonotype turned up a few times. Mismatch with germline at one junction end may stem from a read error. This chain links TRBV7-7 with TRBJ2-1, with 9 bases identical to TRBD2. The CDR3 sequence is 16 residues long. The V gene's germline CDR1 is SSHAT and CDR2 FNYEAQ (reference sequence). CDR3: CASSLASGDSYNEQFF. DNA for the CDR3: TGTGCTAGCAGCTTAGCTAGCGGGGACTCCTACAATGAGCAGTTCTTC. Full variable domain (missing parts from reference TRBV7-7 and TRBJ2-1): GAGVSQSPRYKVTKRGQDVTLRCDPISSHATLYWYQQALGQGPEFLTYFNYEAQPDKSGLPSDRFSAERPEGSISTLTIQRTEQRDSAMYRCASSLASGDSYNEQFFGPGTRLTVL.

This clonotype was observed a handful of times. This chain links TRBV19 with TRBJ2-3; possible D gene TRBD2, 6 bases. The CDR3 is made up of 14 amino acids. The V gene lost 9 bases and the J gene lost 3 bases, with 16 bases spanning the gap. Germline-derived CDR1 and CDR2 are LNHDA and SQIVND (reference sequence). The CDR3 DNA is TGTGCCAGCGGCGGGGAAGGGTATACAGATACGCAGTATTTT. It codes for CASGGEGYTDTQYF.

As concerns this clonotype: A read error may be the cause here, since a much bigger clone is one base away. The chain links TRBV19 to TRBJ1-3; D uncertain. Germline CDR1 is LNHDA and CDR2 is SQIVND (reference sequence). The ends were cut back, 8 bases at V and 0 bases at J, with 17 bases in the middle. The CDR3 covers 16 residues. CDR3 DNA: TGTGCCAGTTGGGGATTCACAGAAAACTCTGGAAACACCATATATTTT. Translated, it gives CASWGFTENSGNTIYF.

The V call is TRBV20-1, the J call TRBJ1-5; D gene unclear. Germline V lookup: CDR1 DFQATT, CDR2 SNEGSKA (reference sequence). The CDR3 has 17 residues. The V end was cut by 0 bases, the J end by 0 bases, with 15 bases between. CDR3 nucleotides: TGCAGTGCTAGAGAGCCCCGGGCAGACTATAGCAATCAGCCCCAGCATTTT. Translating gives CSAREPRADYSNQPQHF.

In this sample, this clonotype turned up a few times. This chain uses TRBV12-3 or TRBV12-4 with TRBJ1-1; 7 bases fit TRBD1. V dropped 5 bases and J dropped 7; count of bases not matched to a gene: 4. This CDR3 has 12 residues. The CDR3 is CASSPRGFEAFF. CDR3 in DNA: TGTGCCAGCAGTCCCAGGGGGTTTGAAGCTTTCTTT.

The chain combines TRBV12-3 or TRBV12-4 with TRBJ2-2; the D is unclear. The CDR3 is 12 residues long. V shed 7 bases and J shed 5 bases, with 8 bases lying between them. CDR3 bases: TGTGCCAGCACTCAGGAGACCGGGGAGCTGTTTTTT. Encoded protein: CASTQETGELFF.

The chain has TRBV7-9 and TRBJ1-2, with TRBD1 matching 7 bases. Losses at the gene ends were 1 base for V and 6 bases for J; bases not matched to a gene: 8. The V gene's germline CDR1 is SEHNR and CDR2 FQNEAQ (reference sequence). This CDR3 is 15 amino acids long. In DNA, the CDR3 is TGTGCCAGCAGCTTAGATCAGGGACAGACGCATGGCTACACCTTC. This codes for CASSLDQGQTHGYTF.

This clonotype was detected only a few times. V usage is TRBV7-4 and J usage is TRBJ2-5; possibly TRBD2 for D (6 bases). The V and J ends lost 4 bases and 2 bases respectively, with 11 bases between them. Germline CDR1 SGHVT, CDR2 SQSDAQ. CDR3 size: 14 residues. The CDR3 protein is CASSSLGTQETQYF. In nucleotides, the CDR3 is TGTGCCAGCAGCTCCCTGGGGACTCAAGAGACCCAGTACTTC.

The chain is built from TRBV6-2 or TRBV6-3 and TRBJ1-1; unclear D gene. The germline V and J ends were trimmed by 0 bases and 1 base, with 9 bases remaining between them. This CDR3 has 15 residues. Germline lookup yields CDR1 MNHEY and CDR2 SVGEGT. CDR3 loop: CASSYSEIGNTEAFF. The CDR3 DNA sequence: TGTGCCAGCAGTTACTCAGAGATAGGGAACACTGAAGCTTTCTTT.

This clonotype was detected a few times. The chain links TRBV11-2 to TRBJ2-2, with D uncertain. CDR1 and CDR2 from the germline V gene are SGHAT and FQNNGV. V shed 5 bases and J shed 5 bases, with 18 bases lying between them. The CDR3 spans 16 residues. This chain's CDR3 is CASSPHRGSLTGELFF. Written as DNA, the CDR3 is TGTGCCAGCAGCCCACACCGCGGTTCTTTGACCGGGGAGCTGTTTTTT.

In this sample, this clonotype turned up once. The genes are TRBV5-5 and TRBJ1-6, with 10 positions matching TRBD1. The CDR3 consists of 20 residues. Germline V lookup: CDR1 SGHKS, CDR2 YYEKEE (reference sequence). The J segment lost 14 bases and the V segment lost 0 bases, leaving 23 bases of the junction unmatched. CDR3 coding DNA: TGTGCCAGCAGCTTGGAACCGGGGACAGGGGCCCCCGAGGTCTTGTTGGCCCTCCACTTT. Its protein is CASSLEPGTGAPEVLLALHF.

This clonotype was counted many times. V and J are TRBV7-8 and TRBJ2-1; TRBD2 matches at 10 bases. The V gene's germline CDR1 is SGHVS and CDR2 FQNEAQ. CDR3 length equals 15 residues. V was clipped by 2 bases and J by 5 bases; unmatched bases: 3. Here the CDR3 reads CASSLQRGGHNEQFF. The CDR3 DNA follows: TGTGCCAGCAGCTTACAGCGGGGGGGGCACAATGAGCAGTTCTTC.

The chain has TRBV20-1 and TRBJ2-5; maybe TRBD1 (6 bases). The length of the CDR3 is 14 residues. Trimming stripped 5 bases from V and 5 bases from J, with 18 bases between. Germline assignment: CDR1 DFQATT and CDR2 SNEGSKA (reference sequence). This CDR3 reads CSAQKTRGIETQYF. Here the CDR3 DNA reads TGCAGTGCTCAAAAGACCAGGGGTATCGAGACCCAGTACTTC.

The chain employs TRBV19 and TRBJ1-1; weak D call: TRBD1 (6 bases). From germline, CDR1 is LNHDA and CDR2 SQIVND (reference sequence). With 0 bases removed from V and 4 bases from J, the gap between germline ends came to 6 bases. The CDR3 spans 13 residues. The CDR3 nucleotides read TGTGCCAGTAGTATAGAGACAGGCACTGAAGCTTTCTTT. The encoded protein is CASSIETGTEAFF.

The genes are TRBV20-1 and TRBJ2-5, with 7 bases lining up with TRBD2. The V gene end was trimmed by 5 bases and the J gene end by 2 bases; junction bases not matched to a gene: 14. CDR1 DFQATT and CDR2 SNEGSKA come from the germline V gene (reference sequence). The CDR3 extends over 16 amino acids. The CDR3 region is CSAEPYGGGKQETQYF. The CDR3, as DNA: TGCAGTGCTGAACCGTATGGGGGGGGTAAACAAGAGACCCAGTACTTC.

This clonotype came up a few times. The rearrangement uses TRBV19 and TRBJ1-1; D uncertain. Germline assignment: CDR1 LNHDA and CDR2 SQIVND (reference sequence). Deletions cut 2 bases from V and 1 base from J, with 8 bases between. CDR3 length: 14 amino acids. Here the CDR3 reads CASSILQENTEAFF. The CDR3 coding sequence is TGTGCCAGTAGTATACTCCAGGAGAACACTGAAGCTTTCTTT. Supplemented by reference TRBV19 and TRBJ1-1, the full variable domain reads DGGITQSPKYLFRKEGQNVTLSCEQNLNHDAMYWYRQDPGQGLRLIYYSQIVNDFQKGDIAEGYSVSREKKESFPLTVTSAQKNPTAFYLCASSILQENTEAFFGQGTRLTVV.

CDR3 bases: TGTGCCAGCAGCTTAGCAGGGTTTAAGGGGGTCGGGGAGCCCCAGCATTTT. This gives the protein CASSLAGFKGVGEPQHF. The chain uses TRBV7-9 and TRBJ1-5, with D possibly TRBD1 on 6 matching bases. This CDR3 has 17 amino acids. Germline V gene sequence: CDR1 SEHNR, CDR2 FQNEAQ (reference sequence). V was clipped by 0 bases and J by 8 bases, with 20 bases between them.

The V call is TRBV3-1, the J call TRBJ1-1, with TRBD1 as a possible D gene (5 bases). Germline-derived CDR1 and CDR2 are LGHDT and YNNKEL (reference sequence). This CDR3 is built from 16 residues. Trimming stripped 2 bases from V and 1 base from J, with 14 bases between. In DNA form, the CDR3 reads TGTGCCAGCAGCCAAACAGGCCTCCTAGGGAACACTGAAGCTTTCTTT. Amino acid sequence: CASSQTGLLGNTEAFF.

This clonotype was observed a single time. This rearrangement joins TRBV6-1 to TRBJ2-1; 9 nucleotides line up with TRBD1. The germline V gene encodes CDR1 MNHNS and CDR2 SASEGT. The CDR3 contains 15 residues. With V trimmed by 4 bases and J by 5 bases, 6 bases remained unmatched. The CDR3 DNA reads TGTGCCAGCAGTGTCGGACAGGGGACCAACAATGAGCAGTTCTTC. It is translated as CASSVGQGTNNEQFF.

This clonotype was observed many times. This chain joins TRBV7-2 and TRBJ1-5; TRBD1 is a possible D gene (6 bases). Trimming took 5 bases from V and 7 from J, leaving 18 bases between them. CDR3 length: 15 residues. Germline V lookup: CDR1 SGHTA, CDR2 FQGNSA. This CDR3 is CASSRDKGKGQPQHF. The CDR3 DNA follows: TGTGCCAGCAGCCGGGACAAGGGGAAGGGCCAGCCCCAGCATTTT.

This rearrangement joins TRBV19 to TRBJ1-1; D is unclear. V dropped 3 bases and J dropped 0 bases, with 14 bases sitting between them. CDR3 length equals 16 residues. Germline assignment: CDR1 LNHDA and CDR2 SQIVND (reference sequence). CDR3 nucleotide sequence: TGTGCCAGTAGTATCCTCCCCTATCGGGTGAACACTGAAGCTTTCTTT. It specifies CASSILPYRVNTEAFF.

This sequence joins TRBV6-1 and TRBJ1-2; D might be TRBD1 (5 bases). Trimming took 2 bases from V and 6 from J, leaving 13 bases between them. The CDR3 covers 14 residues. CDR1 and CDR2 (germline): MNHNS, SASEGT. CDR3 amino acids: CASSEYRAGDGYTF. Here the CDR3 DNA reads TGTGCCAGCAGTGAATACCGAGCGGGGGATGGCTACACCTTC.

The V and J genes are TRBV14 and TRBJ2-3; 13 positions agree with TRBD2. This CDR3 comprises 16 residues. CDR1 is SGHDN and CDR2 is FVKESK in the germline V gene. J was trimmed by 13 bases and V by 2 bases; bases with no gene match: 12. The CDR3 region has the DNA TGTGCCAGCAGCCAAATTGGACTAGCGGGGGCCCTTCCAGAGTATTTT. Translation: CASSQIGLAGALPEYF.

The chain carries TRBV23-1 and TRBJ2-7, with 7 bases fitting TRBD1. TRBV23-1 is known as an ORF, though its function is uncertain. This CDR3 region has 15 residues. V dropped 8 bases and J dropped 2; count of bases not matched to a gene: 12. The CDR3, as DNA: TGCGCCAGCGGATTTGGGCCAGGGGGAGCCTACGAGCAGTACGTC. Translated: CASGFGPGGAYEQYV.

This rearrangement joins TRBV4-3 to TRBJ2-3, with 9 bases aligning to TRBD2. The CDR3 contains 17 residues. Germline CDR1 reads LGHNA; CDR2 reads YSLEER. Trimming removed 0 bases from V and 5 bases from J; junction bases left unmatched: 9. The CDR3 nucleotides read TGCGCCAGCAGCCAAGATTGGCGGGGGGGCCCCGTAGATACGCAGTATTTT. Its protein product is CASSQDWRGGPVDTQYF.

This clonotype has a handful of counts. DNA of the CDR3: TGCGCCAGCAGCCCTGGGGGGGGTTCCCATCAGTACTTC. Its protein is CASSPGGGSHQYF. The chain has TRBV4-1 and TRBJ2-4; 7 nucleotides agree with TRBD2. This CDR3 is built from 13 residues. The V segment lost 4 bases and the J segment 12 bases; nucleotides outside the gene matches: 9. Germline-derived CDR1 and CDR2 are MGHRA and YSYEKL.

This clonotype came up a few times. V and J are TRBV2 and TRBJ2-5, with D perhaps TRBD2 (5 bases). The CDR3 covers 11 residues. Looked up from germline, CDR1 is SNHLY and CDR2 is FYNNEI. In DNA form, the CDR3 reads TGTGGTTTGAGGGTTGGGGAGACCCAGTACTTC. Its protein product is CGLRVGETQYF.

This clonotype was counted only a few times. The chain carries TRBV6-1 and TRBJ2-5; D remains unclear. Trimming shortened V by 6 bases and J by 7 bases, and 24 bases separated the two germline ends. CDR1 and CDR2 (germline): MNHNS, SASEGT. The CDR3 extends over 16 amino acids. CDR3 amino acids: CASSDLRARIVLTQYF. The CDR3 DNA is TGTGCCAGCAGCGACCTCCGGGCGCGGATCGTCTTGACCCAGTACTTC.

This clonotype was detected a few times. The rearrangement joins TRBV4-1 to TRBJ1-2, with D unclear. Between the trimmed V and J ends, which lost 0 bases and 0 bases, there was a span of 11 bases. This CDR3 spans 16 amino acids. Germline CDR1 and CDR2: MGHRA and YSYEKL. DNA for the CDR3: TGCGCCAGCAGCCAAGATTCACCTTTAGCTAACTATGGCTACACCTTC. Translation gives CASSQDSPLANYGYTF.

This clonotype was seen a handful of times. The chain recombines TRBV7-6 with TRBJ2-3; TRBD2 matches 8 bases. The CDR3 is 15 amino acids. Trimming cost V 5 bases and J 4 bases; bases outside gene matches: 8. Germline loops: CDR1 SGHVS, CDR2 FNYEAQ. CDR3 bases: TGTGCCAGCAGCGTACTGGGACTAGTATCAGATACGCAGTATTTT. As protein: CASSVLGLVSDTQYF.